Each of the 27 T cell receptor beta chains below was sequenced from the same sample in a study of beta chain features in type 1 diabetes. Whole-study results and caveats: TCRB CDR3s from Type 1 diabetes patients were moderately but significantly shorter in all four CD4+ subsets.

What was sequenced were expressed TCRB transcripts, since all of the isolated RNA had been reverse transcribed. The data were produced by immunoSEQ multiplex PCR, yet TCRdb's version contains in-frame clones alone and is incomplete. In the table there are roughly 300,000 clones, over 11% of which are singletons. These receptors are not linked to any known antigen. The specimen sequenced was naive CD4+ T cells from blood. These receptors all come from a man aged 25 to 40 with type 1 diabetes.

The CDR3 loop is CSVGVTTSTDTQYF. CDR3 in DNA: TGCAGCGTTGGGGTAACTACTAGCACAGATACGCAGTATTTT. V gene TRBV29-1 combines with J gene TRBJ2-3; D remains unclear. This CDR3 contains 14 residues. Trimming removed 4 bases at V and 0 bases at J, with 11 bases between. Germline V gene lookup returns CDR1 SQVTM and CDR2 ANQGSEA.

The DNA of the CDR3 is TGTGCCAGCAGGCCTTATGCGGGAGGGGCAGATACGCAGTATTTT. This sequence encodes CASRPYAGGADTQYF. V usage is TRBV2 and J usage is TRBJ2-3; TRBD2 matches at 9 bases. This CDR3 has 15 residues. The junction had 8 bases not matched to a gene; V was cut back by 6 bases and J by 4 bases. Germline CDR1 is SNHLY and CDR2 is FYNNEI.

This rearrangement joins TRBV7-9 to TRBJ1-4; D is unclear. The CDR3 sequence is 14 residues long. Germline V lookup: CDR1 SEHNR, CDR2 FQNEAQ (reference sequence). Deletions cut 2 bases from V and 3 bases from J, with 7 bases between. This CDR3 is CASSLSGANEKLFF. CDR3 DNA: TGTGCCAGCAGCTTATCCGGGGCTAATGAAAAACTGTTTTTT.

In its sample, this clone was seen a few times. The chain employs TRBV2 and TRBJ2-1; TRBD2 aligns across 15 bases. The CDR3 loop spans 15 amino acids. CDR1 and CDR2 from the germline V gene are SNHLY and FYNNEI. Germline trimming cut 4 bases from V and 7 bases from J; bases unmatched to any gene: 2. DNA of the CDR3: TGTGCCAGCAGTGGGACTAGCGGGAGGGCTAATGAGCAGTTCTTC. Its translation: CASSGTSGRANEQFF.

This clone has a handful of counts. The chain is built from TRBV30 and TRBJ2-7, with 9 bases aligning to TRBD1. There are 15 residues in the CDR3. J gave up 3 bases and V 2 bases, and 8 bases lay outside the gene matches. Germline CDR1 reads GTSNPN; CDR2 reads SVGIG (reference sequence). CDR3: CAWSLNRGPNYEQYF. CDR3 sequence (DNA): TGTGCCTGGAGTTTGAACAGGGGGCCCAACTACGAGCAGTACTTC.

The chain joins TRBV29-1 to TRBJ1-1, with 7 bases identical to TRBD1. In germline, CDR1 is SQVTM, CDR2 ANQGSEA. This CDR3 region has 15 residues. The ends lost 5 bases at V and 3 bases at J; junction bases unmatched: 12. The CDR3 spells CSVRKRTGPDTEAFF. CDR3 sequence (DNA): TGCAGCGTTCGAAAGCGGACAGGACCGGACACTGAAGCTTTCTTT.

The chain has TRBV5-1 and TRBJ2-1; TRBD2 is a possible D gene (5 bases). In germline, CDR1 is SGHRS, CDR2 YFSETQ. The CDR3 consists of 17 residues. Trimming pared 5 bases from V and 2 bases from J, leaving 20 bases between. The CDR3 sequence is CASSPVGAAPAYNEQFF. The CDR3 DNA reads TGCGCCAGCAGTCCGGTAGGAGCGGCACCTGCCTACAATGAGCAGTTCTTC.

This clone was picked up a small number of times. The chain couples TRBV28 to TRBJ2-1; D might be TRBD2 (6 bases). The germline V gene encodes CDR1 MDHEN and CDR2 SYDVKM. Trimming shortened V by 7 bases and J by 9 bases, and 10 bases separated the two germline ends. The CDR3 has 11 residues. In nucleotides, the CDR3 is TGTGCCAGCACCGCGGGACCTGAGCAGTTCTTC. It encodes CASTAGPEQFF.

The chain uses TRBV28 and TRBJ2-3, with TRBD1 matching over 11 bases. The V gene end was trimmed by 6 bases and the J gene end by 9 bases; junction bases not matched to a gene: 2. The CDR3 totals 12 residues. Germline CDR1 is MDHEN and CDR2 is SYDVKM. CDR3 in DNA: TGTGCCAGCAGGGGACAGGGGGGGACGCAGTATTTT. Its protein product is CASRGQGGTQYF.

In DNA form, the CDR3 reads TGCGCCAGCAGCCCTCGGGAGTACACCGGGGAGCTGTTTTTT. Translation gives CASSPREYTGELFF. V usage is TRBV5-1 and J usage is TRBJ2-2, with D possibly TRBD2 on 6 matching bases. This CDR3 spans 14 amino acids. Trimming shortened V by 4 bases and J by 3 bases, and 10 bases separated the two germline ends. Germline V gene lookup returns CDR1 SGHRS and CDR2 YFSETQ.

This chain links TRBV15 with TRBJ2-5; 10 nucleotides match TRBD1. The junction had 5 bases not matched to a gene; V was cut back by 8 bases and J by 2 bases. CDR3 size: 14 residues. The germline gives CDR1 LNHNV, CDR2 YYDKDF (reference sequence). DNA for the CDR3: TGTGCCACCGGTAGGGACAGGGGACAAGAGACCCAGTACTTC. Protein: CATGRDRGQETQYF.

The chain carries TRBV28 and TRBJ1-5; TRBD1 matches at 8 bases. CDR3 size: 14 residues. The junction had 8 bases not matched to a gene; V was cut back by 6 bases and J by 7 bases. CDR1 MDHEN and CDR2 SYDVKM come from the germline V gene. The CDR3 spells CASSLDRVSQPQHF. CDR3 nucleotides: TGTGCCAGCAGCCTGGACAGGGTATCACAGCCCCAGCATTTT. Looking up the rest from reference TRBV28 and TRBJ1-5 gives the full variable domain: DVKVTQSSRYLVKRTGEKVFLECVQDMDHENMFWYRQDPGLGLRLIYFSYDVKMKEKGDIPEGYSVSREKKERFSLILESASTNQTSMYLCASSLDRVSQPQHFGDGTRLSIL.

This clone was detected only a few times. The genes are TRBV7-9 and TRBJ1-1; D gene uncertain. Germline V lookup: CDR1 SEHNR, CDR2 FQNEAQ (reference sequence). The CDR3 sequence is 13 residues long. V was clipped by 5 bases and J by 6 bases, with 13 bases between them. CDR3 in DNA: TGTGCCAGCAGCGGAGACCCGTCCCCTGAAGCTTTCTTT. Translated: CASSGDPSPEAFF. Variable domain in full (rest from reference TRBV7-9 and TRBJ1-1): DTGVSQNPRHKITKRGQNVTFRCDPISEHNRLYWYRQTLGQGPEFLTYFQNEAQLEKSRLLSDRFSAERPKGSFSTLEIQRTEQGDSAMYLCASSGDPSPEAFFGQGTRLTVV.

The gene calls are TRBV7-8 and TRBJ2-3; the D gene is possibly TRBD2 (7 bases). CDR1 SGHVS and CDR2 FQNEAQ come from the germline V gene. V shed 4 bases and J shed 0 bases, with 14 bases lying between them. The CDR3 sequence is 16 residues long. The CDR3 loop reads CASSSQGLLSTDTQYF. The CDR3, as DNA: TGTGCCAGCAGCTCACAGGGACTACTTAGCACAGATACGCAGTATTTT.

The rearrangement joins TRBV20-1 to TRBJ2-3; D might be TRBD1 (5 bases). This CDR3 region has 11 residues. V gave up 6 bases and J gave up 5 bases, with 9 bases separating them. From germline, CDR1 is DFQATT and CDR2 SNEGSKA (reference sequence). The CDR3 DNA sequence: TGCAGTGCCAAAAGGGGAGATACGCAGTATTTT. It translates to CSAKRGDTQYF.

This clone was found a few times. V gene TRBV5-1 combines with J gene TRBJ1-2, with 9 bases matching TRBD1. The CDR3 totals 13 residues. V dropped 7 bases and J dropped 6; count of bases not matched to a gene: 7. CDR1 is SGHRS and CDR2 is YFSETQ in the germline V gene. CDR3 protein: CASDPGQGDGYTF. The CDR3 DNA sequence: TGCGCCAGCGACCCGGGACAGGGAGATGGCTACACCTTC.

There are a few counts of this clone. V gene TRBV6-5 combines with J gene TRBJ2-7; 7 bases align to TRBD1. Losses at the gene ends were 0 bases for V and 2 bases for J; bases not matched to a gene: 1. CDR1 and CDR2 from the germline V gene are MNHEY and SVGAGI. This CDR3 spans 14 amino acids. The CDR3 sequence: CASSYSGTAYEQYF. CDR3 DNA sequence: TGTGCCAGCAGTTACTCGGGGACAGCCTACGAGCAGTACTTC.

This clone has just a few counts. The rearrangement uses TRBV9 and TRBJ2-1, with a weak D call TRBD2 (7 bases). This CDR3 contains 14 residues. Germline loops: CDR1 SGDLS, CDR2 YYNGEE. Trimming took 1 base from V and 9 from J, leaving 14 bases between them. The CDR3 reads CASSVTGGPGEQFF. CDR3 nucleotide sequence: TGTGCCAGCAGCGTAACGGGGGGCCCGGGTGAGCAGTTCTTC.

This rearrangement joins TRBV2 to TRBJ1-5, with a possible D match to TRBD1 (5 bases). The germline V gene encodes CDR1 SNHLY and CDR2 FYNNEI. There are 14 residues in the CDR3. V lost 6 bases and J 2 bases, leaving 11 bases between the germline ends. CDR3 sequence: CASRGTAGNQPQHF. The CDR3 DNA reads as TGTGCCAGCAGAGGGACTGCAGGCAATCAGCCCCAGCATTTT.

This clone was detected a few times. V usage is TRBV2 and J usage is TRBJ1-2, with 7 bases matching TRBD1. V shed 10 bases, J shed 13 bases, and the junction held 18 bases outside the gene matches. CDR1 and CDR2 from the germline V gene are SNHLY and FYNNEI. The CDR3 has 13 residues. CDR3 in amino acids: CATEQGPRRICTF. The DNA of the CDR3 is TGTGCCACCGAACAGGGGCCCCGACGGATCTGCACCTTC.

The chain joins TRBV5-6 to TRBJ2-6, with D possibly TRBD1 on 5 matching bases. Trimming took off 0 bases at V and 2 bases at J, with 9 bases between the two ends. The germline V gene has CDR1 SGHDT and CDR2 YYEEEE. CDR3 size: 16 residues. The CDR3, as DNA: TGTGCCAGCAGCTTGGGACAGACCGCTGGGGCCAACGTCCTGACTTTC. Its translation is CASSLGQTAGANVLTF.

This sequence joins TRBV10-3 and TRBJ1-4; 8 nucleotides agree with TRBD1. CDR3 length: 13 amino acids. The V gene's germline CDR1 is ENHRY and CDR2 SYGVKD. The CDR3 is CAHHRDRNEKLFF. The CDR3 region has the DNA TGTGCTCATCACCGGGACAGGAATGAAAAACTGTTTTTT.

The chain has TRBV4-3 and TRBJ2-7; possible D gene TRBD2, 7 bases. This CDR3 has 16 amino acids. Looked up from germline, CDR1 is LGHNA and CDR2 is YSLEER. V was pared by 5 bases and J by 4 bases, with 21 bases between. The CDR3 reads CASSTLFGGGGYEQYF. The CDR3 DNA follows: TGCGCCAGCAGCACTCTGTTTGGGGGAGGGGGGTACGAGCAGTACTTC.

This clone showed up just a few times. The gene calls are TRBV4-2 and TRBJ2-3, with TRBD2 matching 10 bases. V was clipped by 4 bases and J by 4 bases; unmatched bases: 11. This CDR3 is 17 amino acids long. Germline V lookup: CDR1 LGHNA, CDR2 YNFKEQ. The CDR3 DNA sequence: TGTGCCAGCAGCCTAAGAGGATCTAGCGGGAGTGCAGATACGCAGTATTTT. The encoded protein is CASSLRGSSGSADTQYF.

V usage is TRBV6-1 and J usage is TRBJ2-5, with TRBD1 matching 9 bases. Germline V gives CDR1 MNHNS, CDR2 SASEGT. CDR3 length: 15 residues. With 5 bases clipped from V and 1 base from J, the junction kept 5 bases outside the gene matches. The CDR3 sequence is CASSRGTGSQETQYF. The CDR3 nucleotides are TGTGCCAGCAGTCGCGGGACAGGGTCCCAAGAGACCCAGTACTTC.

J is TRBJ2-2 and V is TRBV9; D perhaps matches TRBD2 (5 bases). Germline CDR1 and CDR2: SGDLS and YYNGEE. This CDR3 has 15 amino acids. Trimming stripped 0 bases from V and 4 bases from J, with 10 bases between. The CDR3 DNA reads TGTGCCAGCAGCGTAGCGCGGGCCGGCACCGGGGAGCTGTTTTTT. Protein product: CASSVARAGTGELFF. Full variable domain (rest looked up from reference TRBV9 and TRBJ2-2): DSGVTQTPKHLITATGQRVTLRCSPRSGDLSVYWYQQSLDQGLQFLIQYYNGEERAKGNILERFSAQQFPDLHSELNLSSLELGDSALYFCASSVARAGTGELFFGEGSRLTVL.

This CDR3 reads CASSFRPVGGSGFVKTQYF. DNA of the CDR3: TGTGCCAGCAGCTTCCGTCCGGTTGGGGGCTCGGGTTTCGTAAAGACCCAGTACTTC. The genes are TRBV7-9 and TRBJ2-5, with TRBD1 as a possible D gene (6 bases). Germline CDR1 and CDR2: SEHNR and FQNEAQ (reference sequence). The ends were cut back, 3 bases at V and 6 bases at J, with 29 bases in the middle. The CDR3 length is 19 residues.